Detailed here is one T cell receptor beta chain. Its antigen is not identified. This specimen belongs to a study of CD8 T cells in ankylosing spondylitis. Study findings and constraints: A TCR beta motif of under 10 highly homologous variants appeared characteristic of ankylosing spondylitis blood.

This CDR3 contains 15 residues. The germline V gene encodes CDR1 DFQATT and CDR2 SNEGSKA (reference sequence). After removal of 0 bases from V and 7 bases from J, the junction contained 5 bases not matched to a gene. One entry per CDR3 protein, called by TCRdb with MiXCR from the 5' RACE reads. The sample has hundreds of thousands of distinct CDR3 sequences; approximately 12% are singletons. What was sequenced was blood, either unsorted or a sorted T cell fraction (not recorded which). The V call is TRBV20-1, the J call TRBJ1-4; 10 positions match TRBD1. The receptor's source is a male donor with ankylosing spondylitis. In DNA, the CDR3 is TGCAGTGCTAGAGAATCCGGGACAGGGGTTGAAAAACTGTTTTTT. It translates to CSARESGTGVEKLFF.